Included here is one T cell receptor (beta chain) sequence, with context. Its target is not known. Trimming left V 5 bases short and J 3 bases short, with 11 bases between. The CDR3 covers 15 residues. The germline V gene has CDR1 SGHAT and CDR2 FQNNGV. Sequencing libraries for TCR beta were prepared with iRepertoire HTBI primers and Arm-PCR of CDR3 regions. Under the authors' procedure: 60 to 65 TRBV and roughly 15 TRBJ segments were identified across samples. MiXCR was run by TCRdb on the multiplex PCR reads, yielding one entry per CDR3 protein. The V and J calls here are based on TCRdb, not the publication. The sample includes about 300,000 distinct CDR3 sequences, 20% to 25% of them seen just once. The time point: persistent/refractory GD, antithyroid drugs over 5 years with positive TRAb. Preparation of the TCR library used RNA extracted from PBMCs. Patients came through an endocrinology department, and that department was in Xi'an, China.

This specimen belongs to a study of regulatory T cells in long-lasting Graves disease. Study findings and constraints: Newly diagnosed patients had higher TCR diversity than persistent Graves' patients did.

The receptor comes from a female donor with Graves disease. The rearrangement uses TRBV11-2 and TRBJ1-6; a possible D gene is TRBD1 (6 bases). The sequences come from peripheral blood mononuclear cells (PBMCs), collected when the disease was refractory, from a patient treated with antithyroid drugs. The CDR3 DNA is TGTGCCAGCAGCGTACAGGGAATCTATAATTCACCCCTCCACTTT. It encodes CASSVQGIYNSPLHF.